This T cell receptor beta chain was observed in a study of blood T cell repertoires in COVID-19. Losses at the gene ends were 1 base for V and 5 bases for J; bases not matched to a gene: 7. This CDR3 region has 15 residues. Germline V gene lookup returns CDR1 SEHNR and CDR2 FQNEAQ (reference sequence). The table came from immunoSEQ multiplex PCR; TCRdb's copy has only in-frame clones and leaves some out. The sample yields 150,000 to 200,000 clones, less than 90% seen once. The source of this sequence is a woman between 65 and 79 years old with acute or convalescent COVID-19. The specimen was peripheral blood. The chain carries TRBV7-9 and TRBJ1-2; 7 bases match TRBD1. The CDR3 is CASSLGSDREYGYTF. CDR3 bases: TGTGCCAGCAGCTTAGGGAGCGACAGGGAGTATGGCTACACCTTC.